These 4 T cell receptor beta chains were all obtained from the same sample, sequenced in a study of CD8+ T cells in alopecia areata. Investigators isolated RNA and reverse transcribed it into cDNA to act as the sequencing template. Only in-frame clones appear in the TCRdb table, and some are missing; sequencing was by immunoSEQ multiplex PCR. The sample has some 200,000 clones, 58% seen once. Indicated treatment: oral pan-JAK inhibitor, 5-10 mg twice daily. The input for sequencing was CD8+ T cells sorted from blood, taken at week 24, from a patient treated with tofacitinib. These receptors originate from a human donor with alopecia areata.

This clone was counted a few times. This chain uses TRBV25-1 with TRBJ2-5; 7 bases map to TRBD2. Germline assignment: CDR1 MGHDK and CDR2 SYGVNS. The CDR3 sequence is 14 residues long. With 8 bases clipped from V and 5 bases from J, the junction kept 11 bases outside the gene matches. DNA of the CDR3: TGTGCCAGCCTCGGTGGGAATAGCGGGGAGACCCAGTACTTC. Protein: CASLGGNSGETQYF.

The V call is TRBV2, the J call TRBJ2-6; D unresolved. Trimming left V 7 bases short and J 6 bases short, with 1 base between. Germline V lookup: CDR1 SNHLY, CDR2 FYNNEI. This CDR3 is built from 10 residues. CDR3 sequence (DNA): TGTGCCAGCATGGCCAACGTCCTGACTTTC. The encoded protein is CASMANVLTF.

This clone has more than one count but fewer than ten. CDR3 protein: CASRNHYQGAKGYGYTF. In DNA form, the CDR3 reads TGTGCCAGCAGGAATCATTACCAGGGGGCTAAAGGCTATGGCTACACCTTC. This chain uses TRBV9 with TRBJ1-2, with TRBD1 matching over 8 bases. V lost 5 bases to trimming and J lost 4 bases; unmatched junction nucleotides: 16. The CDR3 loop spans 17 amino acids. The germline V gene encodes CDR1 SGDLS and CDR2 YYNGEE.

The genes are TRBV29-1 and TRBJ2-5, with D tentatively TRBD1 (5 bases). V dropped 4 bases and J dropped 3 bases, with 9 bases sitting between them. The CDR3 length is 12 residues. CDR1 is SQVTM and CDR2 is ANQGSEA in the germline V gene. This chain's CDR3 is CSVAREKETQYF. The CDR3 DNA is TGCAGCGTTGCCAGGGAAAAAGAGACCCAGTACTTC.